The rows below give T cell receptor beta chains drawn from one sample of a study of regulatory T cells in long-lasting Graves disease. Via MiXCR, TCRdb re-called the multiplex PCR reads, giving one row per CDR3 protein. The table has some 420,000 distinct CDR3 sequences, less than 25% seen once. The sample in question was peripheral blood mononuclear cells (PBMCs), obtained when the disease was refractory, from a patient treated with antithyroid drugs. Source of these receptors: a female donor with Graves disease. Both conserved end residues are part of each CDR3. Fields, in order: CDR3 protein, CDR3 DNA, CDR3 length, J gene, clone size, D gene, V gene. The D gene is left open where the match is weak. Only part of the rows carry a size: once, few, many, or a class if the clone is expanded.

CDR3aa: CASSFVDRLRDEQFF; CDR3nt: TGTGCCAGCAGCTTTGTGGACAGGCTTCGGGATGAGCAGTTCTTC; len: 15; j_gene: TRBJ2-1; abundance: few; d_gene: TRBD1; v_gene: TRBV11-1
CDR3aa: CASNSAGELFF; CDR3nt: TGTGCCAGCAATAGTGCCGGGGAGCTGTTTTTT; len: 11; j_gene: TRBJ2-2; abundance: few; d_gene: NA; v_gene: TRBV6-1
CDR3aa: CSASSGGEGYTF; CDR3nt: TGCAGTGCTAGTTCTGGGGGCGAAGGCTACACCTTC; len: 12; j_gene: TRBJ1-2; abundance: NA; d_gene: NA; v_gene: TRBV20-1
CDR3aa: CAISGDRDTYEQYF; CDR3nt: TGTGCCATCAGTGGGGACAGGGATACCTACGAGCAGTACTTC; len: 14; j_gene: TRBJ2-7; abundance: many; d_gene: TRBD1; v_gene: TRBV10-3
CDR3aa: CASSRGPTRAFF; CDR3nt: TGTGCCAGCAGCCGGGGCCCCACCCGAGCTTTCTTT; len: 12; j_gene: TRBJ1-1; abundance: few; d_gene: NA; v_gene: TRBV12-3/TRBV12-4
CDR3aa: CASSTGTGGYSYEQYF; CDR3nt: TGTGCCAGCAGCACCGGGACAGGCGGGTACTCCTACGAGCAGTACTTC; len: 16; j_gene: TRBJ2-7; abundance: many; d_gene: TRBD1; v_gene: TRBV7-2
CDR3aa: CASSLSPAHGGPGQYF; CDR3nt: TGTGCCAGCAGTTTAAGTCCGGCTCACGGGGGCCCTGGGCAGTACTTC; len: 16; j_gene: TRBJ2-7; abundance: many; d_gene: NA; v_gene: TRBV28
CDR3aa: CASSGQGVHEQYF; CDR3nt: TGTGCCAGCTCGGGACAGGGGGTCCACGAGCAGTACTTC; len: 13; j_gene: TRBJ2-7; abundance: many; d_gene: TRBD1; v_gene: TRBV28
CDR3aa: CASSERTGVETQYF; CDR3nt: TGTGCCAGCAGTGAAAGGACAGGGGTAGAGACCCAGTACTTC; len: 14; j_gene: TRBJ2-5; abundance: NA; d_gene: TRBD1; v_gene: TRBV2
CDR3aa: CASRQPNSPLHF; CDR3nt: TGTGCCAGCAGGCAACCTAATTCACCCCTCCACTTT; len: 12; j_gene: TRBJ1-6; abundance: NA; d_gene: NA; v_gene: TRBV3-1
CDR3aa: CASSLEMLVYEQYF; CDR3nt: TGTGCCAGCAGCTTAGAGATGCTGGTCTACGAGCAGTACTTC; len: 14; j_gene: TRBJ2-7; abundance: few; d_gene: NA; v_gene: TRBV7-2
CDR3aa: CARPPGQASSPLHF; CDR3nt: TGCGCCAGGCCACCGGGACAGGCCTCTTCACCCCTCCACTTT; len: 14; j_gene: TRBJ1-6; abundance: few; d_gene: TRBD1; v_gene: TRBV6-9
CDR3aa: CASSLMTGHVTDTQYF; CDR3nt: TGTGCCAGCAGCCTGATGACAGGGCACGTAACAGATACGCAGTATTTT; len: 16; j_gene: TRBJ2-3; abundance: NA; d_gene: TRBD1; v_gene: TRBV14
CDR3aa: CAISETEGNYEQYF; CDR3nt: TGTGCCATCAGTGAGACGGAGGGGAACTACGAGCAGTACTTC; len: 14; j_gene: TRBJ2-7; abundance: many; d_gene: NA; v_gene: TRBV10-3
CDR3aa: CASSYLQLANTEAFF; CDR3nt: TGTGCCAGCAGCTACCTACAACTTGCGAACACTGAAGCTTTCTTT; len: 15; j_gene: TRBJ1-1; abundance: many; d_gene: NA; v_gene: TRBV28
CDR3aa: CASSFVSGYGYTF; CDR3nt: TGTGCCAGCAGTTTTGTATCTGGGTATGGCTACACCTTC; len: 13; j_gene: TRBJ1-2; abundance: many; d_gene: NA; v_gene: TRBV12-3/TRBV12-4
CDR3aa: CASSFNPGNTEAFF; CDR3nt: TGCGCCAGCAGCTTTAATCCTGGGAACACTGAAGCTTTCTTT; len: 14; j_gene: TRBJ1-1; abundance: many; d_gene: NA; v_gene: TRBV5-1
CDR3aa: CATSPGLSSYEQYF; CDR3nt: TGTGCCACCAGCCCGGGACTTAGCTCCTACGAGCAGTACTTC; len: 14; j_gene: TRBJ2-7; abundance: NA; d_gene: NA; v_gene: TRBV15
CDR3aa: CASGKTGSSYEQYF; CDR3nt: TGTGCCAGCGGTAAGACAGGAAGCTCCTACGAGCAGTACTTC; len: 14; j_gene: TRBJ2-7; abundance: many; d_gene: NA; v_gene: TRBV12-3/TRBV12-4
CDR3aa: CASSYGGTGRYSNQPQHF; CDR3nt: TGTGCCAGCAGTTACGGGGGGACAGGGAGGTATAGCAATCAGCCCCAGCATTTT; len: 18; j_gene: TRBJ1-5; abundance: few; d_gene: TRBD1; v_gene: TRBV6-9
CDR3aa: CASSRTSTSNTGELFF; CDR3nt: TGTGCCAGCAGTCGGACTAGTACCTCGAACACCGGGGAGCTGTTTTTT; len: 16; j_gene: TRBJ2-2; abundance: NA; d_gene: TRBD2; v_gene: TRBV6-1
CDR3aa: CASSPPATGREPQHF; CDR3nt: TGTGCCAGCAGTCCACCAGCGACAGGGAGGGAGCCCCAGCATTTT; len: 15; j_gene: TRBJ1-5; abundance: few; d_gene: TRBD1; v_gene: TRBV28
CDR3aa: CASSATFEETQYF; CDR3nt: TGTGCCAGCAGTGCAACCTTCGAAGAGACCCAGTACTTC; len: 13; j_gene: TRBJ2-5; abundance: many; d_gene: NA; v_gene: TRBV6-1
CDR3aa: CASSLSGSVGEQYF; CDR3nt: TGTGCCAGCAGTCTCAGCGGGAGTGTTGGGGAGCAGTACTTC; len: 14; j_gene: TRBJ2-7; abundance: many; d_gene: TRBD2; v_gene: TRBV2
CDR3aa: CASGPRGPSQETQYF; CDR3nt: TGTGCCAGCGGCCCAAGGGGGCCCAGCCAAGAGACCCAGTACTTC; len: 15; j_gene: TRBJ2-5; abundance: NA; d_gene: TRBD1; v_gene: TRBV28
CDR3aa: CASSDHRSNYGYTF; CDR3nt: TGTGCCAGCAGTGACCATAGGTCTAACTATGGCTACACCTTC; len: 14; j_gene: TRBJ1-2; abundance: many; d_gene: NA; v_gene: TRBV6-1
CDR3aa: CASSINPQAPNTEAFF; CDR3nt: TGTGCCAGTAGTATAAATCCTCAGGCGCCGAACACTGAAGCTTTCTTT; len: 16; j_gene: TRBJ1-1; abundance: many; d_gene: NA; v_gene: TRBV19
CDR3aa: CASSLDRVWGEQYF; CDR3nt: TGTGCCAGCAGCTTAGACAGGGTATGGGGCGAGCAGTACTTC; len: 14; j_gene: TRBJ2-7; abundance: many; d_gene: TRBD1; v_gene: TRBV2
CDR3aa: CASRPQAQRETQYF; CDR3nt: TGTGCCAGCAGACCCCAGGCCCAGCGGGAGACCCAGTACTTC; len: 14; j_gene: TRBJ2-5; abundance: many; d_gene: NA; v_gene: TRBV6-1
CDR3aa: CSARDPGHNTEAFF; CDR3nt: TGCAGTGCTAGAGATCCCGGACACAACACTGAAGCTTTCTTT; len: 14; j_gene: TRBJ1-1; abundance: many; d_gene: NA; v_gene: TRBV20-1
CDR3aa: CASTDEKQVNTEAFF; CDR3nt: TGTGCCAGCACCGATGAGAAGCAGGTGAACACTGAAGCTTTCTTT; len: 15; j_gene: TRBJ1-1; abundance: many; d_gene: NA; v_gene: TRBV12-3/TRBV12-4
CDR3aa: CASRSAGLADYEQYF; CDR3nt: TGTGCCAGCAGGTCTGCGGGACTAGCGGACTACGAGCAGTACTTC; len: 15; j_gene: TRBJ2-7; abundance: NA; d_gene: TRBD2; v_gene: TRBV6-1
CDR3aa: CASSLLGTSVYEQYF; CDR3nt: TGTGCCAGCAGCCTGTTAGGGACTAGCGTTTACGAGCAGTACTTC; len: 15; j_gene: TRBJ2-7; abundance: few; d_gene: TRBD2; v_gene: TRBV14
CDR3aa: CASSPDRFQETQYF; CDR3nt: TGTGCCAGCAGCCCGGACAGATTTCAAGAGACCCAGTACTTC; len: 14; j_gene: TRBJ2-5; abundance: many; d_gene: NA; v_gene: TRBV7-2
CDR3aa: CAWGADGDQPQHF; CDR3nt: TGTGCCTGGGGCGCCGACGGGGATCAGCCCCAGCATTTT; len: 13; j_gene: TRBJ1-5; abundance: NA; d_gene: NA; v_gene: TRBV30
CDR3aa: CSASLFLGGMNTEAFF; CDR3nt: TGCAGTGCTAGCCTCTTTCTAGGGGGGATGAACACTGAAGCTTTCTTT; len: 16; j_gene: TRBJ1-1; abundance: many; d_gene: NA; v_gene: TRBV20-1
CDR3aa: CAAGLEAFF; CDR3nt: TGTGCCGCCGGCCTGGAAGCTTTCTTT; len: 9; j_gene: TRBJ1-1; abundance: NA; d_gene: NA; v_gene: TRBV2
CDR3aa: CASSLGQGRNQPQHF; CDR3nt: TGTGCCAGCAGCTTAGGGCAGGGCCGAAATCAGCCCCAGCATTTT; len: 15; j_gene: TRBJ1-5; abundance: many; d_gene: NA; v_gene: TRBV7-2
CDR3aa: CASSLQDSNYGYTF; CDR3nt: TGTGCCAGCAGCTTACAAGATTCTAACTATGGCTACACCTTC; len: 14; j_gene: TRBJ1-2; abundance: few; d_gene: NA; v_gene: TRBV7-9
CDR3aa: CASTATGLPQPQHF; CDR3nt: TGTGCCAGCACCGCGACAGGGCTTCCTCAGCCCCAGCATTTT; len: 14; j_gene: TRBJ1-5; abundance: many; d_gene: TRBD1; v_gene: TRBV2
CDR3aa: CASSEGQGGNQPQHF; CDR3nt: TGTGCCAGCAGTGAAGGGCAGGGCGGCAATCAGCCCCAGCATTTT; len: 15; j_gene: TRBJ1-5; abundance: few; d_gene: NA; v_gene: TRBV2
CDR3aa: CSARVMPGTGVQPQHF; CDR3nt: TGCAGTGCTAGAGTCATGCCCGGGACAGGGGTTCAGCCCCAGCATTTT; len: 16; j_gene: TRBJ1-5; abundance: few; d_gene: TRBD1; v_gene: TRBV20-1
CDR3aa: CAISDQDRANTEAFF; CDR3nt: TGTGCCATCAGTGACCAAGACAGGGCGAACACTGAAGCTTTCTTT; len: 15; j_gene: TRBJ1-1; abundance: many; d_gene: TRBD1; v_gene: TRBV10-3
CDR3aa: CASSQEGYGELFF; CDR3nt: TGCGCCAGCAGCCAAGAGGGTTACGGGGAGCTGTTTTTT; len: 13; j_gene: TRBJ2-2; abundance: few; d_gene: NA; v_gene: TRBV4-3
CDR3aa: CATAGIGTGELFF; CDR3nt: TGTGCCACGGCGGGAATAGGCACCGGGGAGCTGTTTTTT; len: 13; j_gene: TRBJ2-2; abundance: NA; d_gene: NA; v_gene: TRBV15
CDR3aa: CASSSLGRSGNTIYF; CDR3nt: TGTGCCAGCAGTAGTCTTGGTCGCTCTGGAAACACCATATATTTT; len: 15; j_gene: TRBJ1-3; abundance: NA; d_gene: NA; v_gene: TRBV7-8
CDR3aa: CASGLEGNRNTEAFF; CDR3nt: TGTGCTAGTGGTTTGGAGGGGAACAGAAACACTGAAGCTTTCTTT; len: 15; j_gene: TRBJ1-1; abundance: few; d_gene: NA; v_gene: TRBV12-5
CDR3aa: CAISESSGNTGELFF; CDR3nt: TGTGCCATCAGTGAGTCTTCTGGGAACACCGGGGAGCTGTTTTTT; len: 15; j_gene: TRBJ2-2; abundance: few; d_gene: NA; v_gene: TRBV10-3
CDR3aa: CASSAPLKGTEAFF; CDR3nt: TGTGCCAGCAGCGCCCCTTTGAAGGGCACTGAAGCTTTCTTT; len: 14; j_gene: TRBJ1-1; abundance: NA; d_gene: NA; v_gene: TRBV9
CDR3aa: CASSPGSGSGNTIYF; CDR3nt: TGTGCTAGCAGCCCCGGTTCAGGCTCTGGAAACACCATATATTTT; len: 15; j_gene: TRBJ1-3; abundance: NA; d_gene: NA; v_gene: TRBV7-7